This TCR beta chain was found in a study of blood T cell repertoires in COVID-19. On the study more broadly: From the United States, Italy and Spain came samples of acute and convalescent COVID-19.

Germline CDR1 reads SGHNT; CDR2 reads YYREEE (reference sequence). This CDR3 is built from 17 residues. V was clipped by 3 bases and J by 4 bases; unmatched bases: 11. Sequencing was performed with immunoSEQ multiplex PCR; in TCRdb, only in-frame clones are kept and a portion is missing. The sample shows 250,000 to 300,000 clones, about 86% of them seen only once. The TCR was taken from a man aged 18 to 35 with active or convalescent COVID-19. Sequenced input: peripheral blood. The gene calls are TRBV5-4 and TRBJ2-1; 9 bases are a match to TRBD2. The CDR3 reads CASSSGGTSGPYNEQFF. Written as DNA, the CDR3 is TGTGCCAGCAGCTCTGGAGGAACTAGCGGGCCTTACAATGAGCAGTTCTTC.